The clone carrying this T cell receptor (beta chain) was detected once. Its matching antigen is unknown. The data derive from a study of a mutant IDH1 vaccine in newly diagnosed glioma. The overall study: Initiation of the vaccine course occurred 4-6 weeks after radiotherapy alone, or alongside temozolomide cycles. The earlier regimen, radiotherapy, temozolomide, or both, was most often both.

Time point given: week 23, last vaccination. In every dose of vaccine, 300 ug of mutant IDH1 20-mer peptide was given alongside topical imiquimod. New astrocytomas of WHO grade 3 or 4 that were IDH1-mutant and ATRX-lost were found in the donors. The CDR3 runs 12 residues. Trimming pared 6 bases from V and 1 base from J, leaving 7 bases between. Germline V lookup: CDR1 ENHRY, CDR2 SYGVKD. TCRdb keeps only in-frame clones here, not all; method: immunoSEQ multiplex PCR. Of some 30,000 clones in the sample, around nine tenths were seen once. Material: PBMCs, obtained from a glioma patient whose treatment included an IDH1 peptide vaccine. The source is a man aged 35 to 55 with glioma. V and J are TRBV10-3 and TRBJ2-7; D uncertain. CDR3 coding DNA: TGTGCCATCAGGGACCAATCCTACGAGCAGTACTTC. The encoded protein is CAIRDQSYEQYF.